These 23 T cell receptor beta chains were sequenced from one sample in a study of shared clonotypes between healthy human individuals. Here immunoSEQ multiplex PCR was the method, and the copy in TCRdb shows in-frame clones only, minus some. Of roughly 2.6 million clones listed, around 94% were seen once; the top ten hold 0.13% to 0.15%. The sequencing input was naive CD4+ T cells sorted from blood. Subset specified: CD45RA+ positively selected. These TCRs come from a man aged 18 to 30 in good health.

The chain couples TRBV6-1 to TRBJ1-1, with D unresolved. V shed 4 bases and J shed 0 bases, with 9 bases lying between them. This CDR3 is built from 14 residues. The germline gives CDR1 MNHNS, CDR2 SASEGT. The CDR3 region is CASSGPTLNTEAFF. CDR3 DNA: TGTGCCAGCAGTGGACCTACCCTGAACACTGAAGCTTTCTTT.

The V gene is TRBV9, the J gene TRBJ1-2; D perhaps matches TRBD1 (5 bases). There are 14 residues in the CDR3. Germline V gene lookup returns CDR1 SGDLS and CDR2 YYNGEE. V was clipped by 3 bases and J by 7 bases, with 16 bases between them. CDR3 sequence reads: CASSAREGSAGYTF. The DNA for the CDR3 is TGTGCCAGCAGCGCGAGGGAGGGGAGCGCTGGCTACACCTTC.

The rearrangement uses TRBV30 and TRBJ1-2; maybe TRBD1 (6 bases). CDR1 is GTSNPN, CDR2 SVGIG, per germline (reference sequence). Trimming removed 2 bases at V and 12 bases at J, with 19 bases between. This CDR3 has 13 residues. CDR3 sequence (DNA): TGTGCCTGGAGTACTCCCAAGGGGGGAGCGGACACCTTC. This codes for CAWSTPKGGADTF.

The CDR3 region has the DNA TGTGCCAGCAGCTCTATAACAGCAGGAGGCTACACCTTC. Protein sequence: CASSSITAGGYTF. The chain joins TRBV5-6 to TRBJ1-2, with D unresolved. Germline CDR1 SGHDT, CDR2 YYEEEE. V dropped 3 bases and J dropped 8 bases, with 14 bases sitting between them. This CDR3 is built from 13 residues.

V gene TRBV9 combines with J gene TRBJ2-7; D perhaps matches TRBD2 (6 bases). From germline, CDR1 is SGDLS and CDR2 YYNGEE. Deletions cut 2 bases from V and 2 bases from J, with 11 bases between. The CDR3 has 14 amino acids. The CDR3: CASSVREPPYEQYF. DNA for the CDR3: TGTGCCAGCAGCGTCCGGGAGCCCCCCTACGAGCAGTACTTC.

For this clone: The sample holds other DNA sequences that translate to the same CDR3. V usage is TRBV27 and J usage is TRBJ2-7, with D hard to call. Germline V CDR1 and CDR2: MNHEY, SMNVEV (reference sequence). The CDR3 spans 13 residues. V was trimmed by 0 bases and J by 2 bases, leaving 5 bases between them. The CDR3 reads CASSLSAPYEQYF. Here the CDR3 DNA reads TGTGCCAGCAGTTTATCGGCACCCTACGAGCAGTACTTC.

The rearrangement uses TRBV5-4 and TRBJ1-3, with D possibly matching TRBD1 (5 bases). V lost 5 bases, J lost 2 bases, and 11 bases lay in between. There are 14 residues in the CDR3. Germline CDR1 is SGHNT and CDR2 is YYREEE (reference sequence). CDR3 in DNA: TGTGCCAGCAGGCCCCAGGGACCTGGAAACACCATATATTTT. Translating gives CASRPQGPGNTIYF.

About this clone itself: This sample includes further DNA sequences coding for the same CDR3. This chain joins TRBV6-5 and TRBJ2-1; a weak D match, TRBD2 (6 bases). Trimming took 6 bases from V and 0 from J, leaving 9 bases between them. Germline V gene data show CDR1 as MNHEY and CDR2 as SVGAGI. This CDR3 has 14 residues. As DNA, the CDR3 is TGTGCCAGCAGCCGCGGGGTCTCCTACAATGAGCAGTTCTTC. Translated, it gives CASSRGVSYNEQFF.

The chain combines TRBV12-1 with TRBJ1-2. TRBV12-1 is described as a pseudogene. The CDR3 runs 16 residues. The chain's CDR3 is CASSVEKLVPEGGYTF. The CDR3 nucleotides read TGTGCCAGCAGCGTTGAAAAGCTGGTCCCTGAAGGCGGCTACACCTTC.

V gene TRBV19 combines with J gene TRBJ2-3; D not certain. The CDR3 is made up of 13 amino acids. V was shortened by 5 bases and J by 0 bases, with 6 bases between the two germline ends. The V gene's germline CDR1 is LNHDA and CDR2 SQIVND (reference sequence). CDR3 coding DNA: TGTGCCAGTAGTGCCCCTAGCACAGATACGCAGTATTTT. Translated, it gives CASSAPSTDTQYF.

The chain uses TRBV6-5 and TRBJ2-2; D not resolved. Germline V lookup: CDR1 MNHEY, CDR2 SVGAGI. Trimming cost V 5 bases and J 7 bases, with 5 bases left between them. This CDR3 is 11 amino acids long. CDR3 coding DNA: TGTGCCAGCAGTACTCTCGGGGAGCTGTTTTTT. Translating gives CASSTLGELFF.

The CDR3 sequence is CASSTLRDRSSGNTIYF. Here the CDR3 DNA reads TGTGCCAGCTCAACCTTAAGAGACAGGAGCTCTGGAAACACCATATATTTT. V is TRBV18 and J is TRBJ1-3, with D perhaps matching TRBD1 (6 bases). This CDR3 contains 17 residues. The germline V and J ends were trimmed by 5 bases and 0 bases, with 17 bases remaining between them. Germline V gene data show CDR1 as KGHSH and CDR2 as LQKENI.

Details on this clone: Other DNA sequences in the sample encode the same CDR3. This chain connects TRBV28 to TRBJ1-2; D gene unclear. This CDR3 has 15 amino acids. Looked up from germline, CDR1 is MDHEN and CDR2 is SYDVKM. V lost 4 bases, J lost 3 bases, and 15 bases lay in between. The CDR3 sequence is CASSSPGSRDYGYTF. The CDR3 nucleotides read TGTGCCAGCAGTTCCCCCGGGTCCAGAGACTATGGCTACACCTTC.

V and J are TRBV5-1 and TRBJ1-3; D call uncertain. The CDR3 consists of 14 residues. Trimming took off 5 bases at V and 0 bases at J, with 9 bases between the two ends. Looked up from germline, CDR1 is SGHRS and CDR2 is YFSETQ. The CDR3 reads CASRAESSGNTIYF. CDR3 DNA sequence: TGCGCCAGCAGGGCAGAGAGCTCTGGAAACACCATATATTTT.

Points on this clone: This sample includes further DNA sequences coding for the same CDR3. The chain is built from TRBV18 and TRBJ2-7; TRBD2 is a possible D gene (5 bases). V lost 3 bases and J 3 bases, leaving 6 bases between the germline ends. CDR1 is KGHSH, CDR2 LQKENI, per germline. CDR3 length: 12 amino acids. The CDR3 sequence is CASSPAGYEQYF. Written as DNA, the CDR3 is TGTGCCAGCTCACCGGCGGGCTACGAGCAGTACTTC.

A word on this clone: An end of the junction does not agree with germline; a read error may underlie this. V and J are TRBV6-5 and TRBJ1-2, with a tentative D call TRBD1 (5 bases). CDR3 length: 14 residues. In germline, CDR1 is MNHEY, CDR2 SVGAGI. This CDR3 reads CANSSLQGGYGYTF. CDR3 DNA: TGTGCCAACAGTTCTCTCCAGGGCGGCTATGGCTACACCTTC.

The chain joins TRBV5-1 to TRBJ2-4; the D gene could be TRBD1 or TRBD2 (5 bases each). The germline V and J ends were trimmed by 1 base and 7 bases, with 15 bases remaining between them. This CDR3 is 15 amino acids long. CDR1 and CDR2 (germline): SGHRS, YFSETQ. The CDR3, as DNA: TGCGCCAGCAGCTTGAATCAGGGTGGCGGGAACATTCAGTACTTC. This translates into CASSLNQGGGNIQYF.

The gene calls are TRBV5-1 and TRBJ1-4, with no clear D. The CDR3 has 14 amino acids. Looked up from germline, CDR1 is SGHRS and CDR2 is YFSETQ. Trimming took off 4 bases at V and 5 bases at J, with 12 bases between the two ends. CDR3 sequence (DNA): TGCGCCAGCAGCCTCGTGGACTCCAATGAAAAACTGTTTTTT. It encodes CASSLVDSNEKLFF. Supplemented by reference TRBV5-1 and TRBJ1-4, the full variable domain reads KAGVTQTPRYLIKTRGQQVTLSCSPISGHRSVSWYQQTPGQGLQFLFEYFSETQRNKGNFPGRFSGRQFSNSRSEMNVSTLELGDSALYLCASSLVDSNEKLFFGSGTQLSVL.

About this clone: Additional DNA sequences in this sample encode the identical CDR3. The J gene is TRBJ2-5, the V gene TRBV5-1, with D unclear. Between the trimmed V and J ends, which lost 4 bases and 5 bases, there was a span of 12 bases. The CDR3 consists of 13 residues. Germline CDR1 is SGHRS and CDR2 is YFSETQ. The CDR3 coding sequence is TGCGCCAGCAGCCCCGGCCCGGGCGAGACCCAGTACTTC. Its protein product is CASSPGPGETQYF.

In this sample, this clone turned up once. The chain uses TRBV7-8 and TRBJ1-1; D is unclear. CDR1 is SGHVS and CDR2 is FQNEAQ in the germline V gene. V was shortened by 2 bases and J by 0 bases, with 13 bases between the two germline ends. The CDR3 runs to 16 residues. The CDR3 loop reads CASSLWSQQLNTEAFF. The DNA for the CDR3 is TGTGCCAGCAGCTTATGGTCGCAACAGCTGAACACTGAAGCTTTCTTT.

This chain joins TRBV5-1 and TRBJ2-1; D unresolved. This CDR3 spans 15 amino acids. The V end was cut by 4 bases, the J end by 0 bases, with 11 bases between. The germline gives CDR1 SGHRS, CDR2 YFSETQ. CDR3 sequence reads: CASSEDLSSYNEQFF. CDR3 nucleotides: TGCGCCAGCAGCGAGGATCTGAGCTCCTACAATGAGCAGTTCTTC.

V usage is TRBV30 and J usage is TRBJ1-3; 7 nucleotides match TRBD1. Germline assignment: CDR1 GTSNPN and CDR2 SVGIG (reference sequence). This CDR3 is 16 amino acids long. Germline trimming cut 2 bases from V and 1 base from J; bases unmatched to any gene: 8. The chain's CDR3 is CAWSTDRVGSGNTIYF. The DNA for the CDR3 is TGTGCCTGGAGTACCGACAGGGTTGGGTCTGGAAACACCATATATTTT.

This clone turned up a few times. This chain connects TRBV6-1 to TRBJ1-1; maybe TRBD1 (6 bases). With 10 bases removed from V and 1 base from J, the gap between germline ends came to 19 bases. Germline CDR1 MNHNS, CDR2 SASEGT. CDR3 length: 15 amino acids. The CDR3 DNA reads as TGTGCCATCCAAGGGGGATTCGGGTGGAACACTGAAGCTTTCTTT. It translates to CAIQGGFGWNTEAFF.